The 28 T cell receptor beta chains reported below all come from one sample, sequenced in a study of neoadjuvant nivolumab and ipilimumab in lung cancer. The repertoire was sequenced with immunoSEQ multiplex PCR; TCRdb's copy has only in-frame clones and lacks some. The table includes roughly 28,000 clones, 83% detected once. Sequenced material: tumor tissue, taken after neoadjuvant nivolumab, alone or with ipilimumab, at or shortly before surgery. These receptors were collected from an adult with non-small cell lung cancer.

The rearrangement uses TRBV13 and TRBJ2-7, with 9 bases aligning to TRBD1. Losses at the gene ends were 5 bases for V and 3 bases for J; bases not matched to a gene: 5. Looked up from germline, CDR1 is PRHDT and CDR2 is FYEKMQ (reference sequence). The CDR3 totals 14 residues. The CDR3 sequence: CASSRWTGDYEQYF. DNA for the CDR3: TGTGCCAGCAGCCGGTGGACAGGGGACTACGAGCAGTACTTC.

The CDR3 DNA follows: TGTGCCAGTACCCGAGGAACCACAGGGCTAAGTACTGAAGCTTTCTTT. Protein: CASTRGTTGLSTEAFF. The genes are TRBV19 and TRBJ1-1; D may be TRBD1 (6 bases). V dropped 7 bases and J dropped 5 bases, with 23 bases sitting between them. The germline gives CDR1 LNHDA, CDR2 SQIVND (reference sequence). The CDR3 runs 16 residues.

This clone has only a few counts. The rearrangement uses TRBV2 and TRBJ2-7, with D unresolved. V lost 4 bases and J 4 bases, leaving 8 bases between the germline ends. This CDR3 comprises 12 residues. Germline CDR1 is SNHLY and CDR2 is FYNNEI. The CDR3: CASSGQAYEQYF. The CDR3 DNA follows: TGTGCCAGCAGTGGGCAGGCTTACGAGCAGTACTTC.

The chain has TRBV5-1 and TRBJ2-7; D gene uncertain. V was pared by 0 bases and J by 3 bases, with 16 bases between. This CDR3 is built from 16 residues. Germline V gene sequence: CDR1 SGHRS, CDR2 YFSETQ. CDR3 loop: CASSLVGPPMGYEQYF. Written as DNA, the CDR3 is TGCGCCAGCAGCTTGGTAGGGCCGCCCATGGGCTACGAGCAGTACTTC. Looking up the rest from reference TRBV5-1 and TRBJ2-7 gives the full variable domain: KAGVTQTPRYLIKTRGQQVTLSCSPISGHRSVSWYQQTPGQGLQFLFEYFSETQRNKGNFPGRFSGRQFSNSRSEMNVSTLELGDSALYLCASSLVGPPMGYEQYFGPGTRLTVT.

The rearrangement uses TRBV2 and TRBJ2-5, with a weak D call TRBD1 (6 bases). V lost 2 bases and J 1 base, leaving 8 bases between the germline ends. There are 14 residues in the CDR3. CDR1 and CDR2 from the germline V gene are SNHLY and FYNNEI. Here the CDR3 DNA reads TGTGCCAGCAGTGAACAGGGGACCCAAGAGACCCAGTACTTC. Amino acid sequence: CASSEQGTQETQYF.

J is TRBJ1-5 and V is TRBV6-5; D is uncertain. CDR3 size: 9 residues. The ends were cut back, 8 bases at V and 7 bases at J, with 3 bases in the middle. Looked up from germline, CDR1 is MNHEY and CDR2 is SVGAGI. CDR3 residues: CASGQPQHF. The CDR3 bases are TGTGCCAGCGGGCAGCCCCAGCATTTT.

V is TRBV4-1 and J is TRBJ2-7; the match to TRBD1 covers 8 bases. The CDR3 length is 16 residues. Germline V gene sequence: CDR1 MGHRA, CDR2 YSYEKL. Germline trimming cut 0 bases from V and 2 bases from J; bases unmatched to any gene: 6. This CDR3 reads CASSQETVQGAYEQYF. CDR3 in DNA: TGCGCCAGCAGCCAAGAGACCGTACAGGGGGCCTACGAGCAGTACTTC.

V gene TRBV18 combines with J gene TRBJ1-3; tentative D call: TRBD1 (5 bases). CDR3 length equals 15 residues. The germline V gene has CDR1 KGHSH and CDR2 LQKENI. The V and J ends lost 1 base and 0 bases respectively, with 7 bases between them. Written as DNA, the CDR3 is TGTGCCAGCTCACCACGACAGACCTCTGGAAACACCATATATTTT. It encodes CASSPRQTSGNTIYF.

The V gene is TRBV5-6, the J gene TRBJ1-2, with D unresolved. There are 15 residues in the CDR3. The germline CDR1 and CDR2 sequences are SGHDT and YYEEEE. With 0 bases removed from V and 4 bases from J, the gap between germline ends came to 13 bases. The CDR3 spells CASSLGGHTVYGYTF. CDR3 sequence (DNA): TGTGCCAGCAGCTTGGGGGGTCACACGGTCTATGGCTACACCTTC.

This clone was recorded a few times. The chain combines TRBV2 with TRBJ2-7; the D is unclear. Trimming cost V 8 bases and J 3 bases, with 14 bases left between them. Germline V gives CDR1 SNHLY, CDR2 FYNNEI. This CDR3 has 13 residues. The CDR3 DNA follows: TGTGCCAGCGGCGACGTGGGAAGCTACGAGCAGTACTTC. Translation gives CASGDVGSYEQYF.

The chain recombines TRBV19 with TRBJ1-5; TRBD1 might be the D (5 bases). The germline CDR1 and CDR2 sequences are LNHDA and SQIVND (reference sequence). Trimming removed 4 bases at V and 1 base at J, with 14 bases between. The CDR3 covers 16 residues. This CDR3 reads CASSKEGPGSNQPQHF. The CDR3, as DNA: TGTGCCAGTAGTAAGGAGGGGCCGGGGAGCAATCAGCCCCAGCATTTT. Full variable domain (rest looked up from reference TRBV19 and TRBJ1-5): DGGITQSPKYLFRKEGQNVTLSCEQNLNHDAMYWYRQDPGQGLRLIYYSQIVNDFQKGDIAEGYSVSREKKESFPLTVTSAQKNPTAFYLCASSKEGPGSNQPQHFGDGTRLSIL.

V and J are TRBV25-1 and TRBJ2-7; no definite D call. The CDR3 is 12 amino acids. Germline CDR1 is MGHDK and CDR2 is SYGVNS. V lost 3 bases and J 6 bases, leaving 9 bases between the germline ends. This CDR3 reads CASSDYIAEQYF. The CDR3 bases are TGTGCCAGCAGTGATTACATAGCCGAGCAGTACTTC.

The table lists this clone with a count of one. CDR3: CASSQGDLTYEQYF. CDR3 DNA sequence: TGTGCCAGCAGCCAAGGGGACTTAACCTACGAGCAGTACTTC. This rearrangement joins TRBV4-2 to TRBJ2-7, with D possibly TRBD2 on 6 matching bases. Between the trimmed V and J ends, which lost 1 base and 2 bases, there was a span of 9 bases. CDR3 length: 14 residues. Per the germline V gene, CDR1 is LGHNA and CDR2 is YNFKEQ.

Within the sample, this clone is medium-sized. The rearrangement links TRBV27 to TRBJ2-7; 8 bases align to TRBD2. The V gene's germline CDR1 is MNHEY and CDR2 SMNVEV (reference sequence). The CDR3 contains 14 residues. V was clipped by 6 bases and J by 3 bases; unmatched bases: 7. Written as DNA, the CDR3 is TGTGCCAGCAGCTCTAGCGGGTCTCGCTACGAGCAGTACTTC. It specifies CASSSSGSRYEQYF.

This clone was observed a few times. The chain links TRBV11-1 to TRBJ1-1, with TRBD1 matching 7 bases. Germline V lookup: CDR1 SGHAT, CDR2 FQDESV (reference sequence). V lost 3 bases and J lost 3; bases outside the gene matches: 10. The CDR3 totals 16 residues. CDR3 bases: TGTGCCAGCAGCTTCCCCCAGGGGGGGTTTGACACTGAAGCTTTCTTT. Protein: CASSFPQGGFDTEAFF.

The chain combines TRBV30 with TRBJ1-5; D gene unclear. The germline V gene encodes CDR1 GTSNPN and CDR2 SVGIG (reference sequence). The V end was cut by 1 base, the J end by 3 bases, with 7 bases between. The CDR3 sequence is 13 residues long. CDR3 sequence (DNA): TGTGCCTGGAGTGAAGCCTACAATCAGCCCCAGCATTTT. Its translation: CAWSEAYNQPQHF. Full variable domain (rest looked up from reference TRBV30 and TRBJ1-5): SQTIHQWPATLVQPVGSPLSLECTVEGTSNPNLYWYRQAAGRGLQLLFYSVGIGQISSEVPQNLSASRPQDRQFILSSKKLLLSDSGFYLCAWSEAYNQPQHFGDGTRLSIL.

The chain recombines TRBV6-5 with TRBJ1-1, with a possible D match to TRBD1 (5 bases). The CDR3 has 10 residues. Germline CDR1 reads MNHEY; CDR2 reads SVGAGI. V dropped 8 bases and J dropped 10 bases, with 11 bases sitting between them. The CDR3 is CASGTRGAFF. CDR3 DNA sequence: TGTGCCAGCGGGACTAGGGGAGCTTTCTTT.

This clone came up a few times. This chain joins TRBV18 and TRBJ2-7; unclear D gene. The CDR3 has 14 residues. V was clipped by 3 bases and J by 6 bases, with 15 bases between them. Germline V gene lookup returns CDR1 KGHSH and CDR2 LQKENI. For the CDR3, the DNA is TGTGCCAGCTCACCCGAATCGGACGGCGGCGAGCAGTACTTC. This gives the protein CASSPESDGGEQYF.

This chain connects TRBV27 to TRBJ2-7; 8 bases align to TRBD1. V was clipped by 4 bases and J by 3 bases; unmatched bases: 11. The CDR3 spans 16 residues. The germline CDR1 and CDR2 sequences are MNHEY and SMNVEV (reference sequence). DNA for the CDR3: TGTGCCAGCAGTTCCCAAAGACAGGGGAGGAACTACGAGCAGTACTTC. Amino acids: CASSSQRQGRNYEQYF.

V is TRBV6-7 and J is TRBJ2-7; D is possibly TRBD1 (5 bases). TRBV6-7 is known as an ORF, though its function is uncertain. The CDR3 is 16 residues long. Trimming shortened V by 2 bases and J by 4 bases, and 18 bases separated the two germline ends. CDR3 region: CASSYGAGLLFYEQYF. The CDR3 DNA sequence: TGTGCCAGCAGTTACGGAGCAGGGTTGCTCTTTTACGAGCAGTACTTC.

This clone was counted only a few times. The chain uses TRBV7-3 and TRBJ1-1; D uncertain. V dropped 1 base and J dropped 5 bases, with 8 bases sitting between them. Looked up from germline, CDR1 is SGHTA and CDR2 is FQGTGA. The CDR3 contains 13 residues. CDR3 amino acids: CASSLIVETEAFF. The CDR3 coding sequence is TGTGCCAGCAGCTTAATAGTCGAAACTGAAGCTTTCTTT.

The chain joins TRBV6-6 to TRBJ2-5; a weak D match, TRBD1 (7 bases). The CDR3 extends over 16 amino acids. Between the trimmed V and J ends, which lost 7 bases and 2 bases, there was a span of 20 bases. The germline V gene encodes CDR1 MNHNY and CDR2 SVGAGI (reference sequence). CDR3 nucleotide sequence: TGTGCCAGCACTCCTCAGGGGGGCGCGGCGCAAGAGACCCAGTACTTC. It specifies CASTPQGGAAQETQYF.

This sequence joins TRBV5-6 and TRBJ2-3, with no clear D. V was trimmed by 4 bases and J by 1 base, leaving 7 bases between them. Germline CDR1 reads SGHDT; CDR2 reads YYEEEE. The length of the CDR3 is 13 residues. The CDR3 region has the DNA TGTGCCAGCAGCCCTCCGGGCACAGATACGCAGTATTTT. This codes for CASSPPGTDTQYF.

The chain is built from TRBV6-1 and TRBJ2-5, with 9 bases identical to TRBD1. Per germline, CDR1 MNHNS and CDR2 SASEGT. V was clipped by 6 bases and J by 3 bases; unmatched bases: 5. This CDR3 has 14 amino acids. The CDR3 protein is CASSFGTGKETQYF. CDR3 sequence (DNA): TGTGCCAGCAGCTTCGGGACAGGGAAAGAGACCCAGTACTTC.

The chain combines TRBV27 with TRBJ1-2; 7 nucleotides align to TRBD1. Germline V gene lookup returns CDR1 MNHEY and CDR2 SMNVEV (reference sequence). The ends lost 2 bases at V and 6 bases at J; junction bases unmatched: 3. The CDR3 sequence is 13 residues long. As DNA, the CDR3 is TGTGCCAGCAGTTTAGGGGACAGCAATGGCTACACCTTC. This translates into CASSLGDSNGYTF.

Only a few counts were recorded for this clone. This rearrangement joins TRBV5-6 to TRBJ1-4; no firm D call. This CDR3 region has 17 residues. Germline assignment: CDR1 SGHDT and CDR2 YYEEEE. V lost 5 bases to trimming and J lost 0 bases, with 17 bases between them. CDR3 DNA sequence: TGTGCCAGCAGTGAAGCTTATGGTTTTGCAACTAATGAAAAACTGTTTTTT. Protein product: CASSEAYGFATNEKLFF.

The chain uses TRBV9 and TRBJ2-3; TRBD2 matches 11 bases. CDR1 and CDR2 from the germline V gene are SGDLS and YYNGEE. V was pared by 3 bases and J by 1 base, with 1 base of the junction left unmatched. The CDR3 length is 15 residues. CDR3 sequence: CASSELAGGTDTQYF. The CDR3 DNA reads TGTGCCAGCAGCGAACTAGCGGGGGGCACAGATACGCAGTATTTT.

This chain uses TRBV18 with TRBJ1-2, with D hard to call. CDR1 and CDR2 (germline): KGHSH, LQKENI. This CDR3 comprises 12 residues. V dropped 5 bases and J dropped 3 bases, with 7 bases sitting between them. The CDR3 sequence: CASSDGDYGYTF. The CDR3 DNA follows: TGTGCCAGCTCAGACGGAGACTATGGCTACACCTTC.